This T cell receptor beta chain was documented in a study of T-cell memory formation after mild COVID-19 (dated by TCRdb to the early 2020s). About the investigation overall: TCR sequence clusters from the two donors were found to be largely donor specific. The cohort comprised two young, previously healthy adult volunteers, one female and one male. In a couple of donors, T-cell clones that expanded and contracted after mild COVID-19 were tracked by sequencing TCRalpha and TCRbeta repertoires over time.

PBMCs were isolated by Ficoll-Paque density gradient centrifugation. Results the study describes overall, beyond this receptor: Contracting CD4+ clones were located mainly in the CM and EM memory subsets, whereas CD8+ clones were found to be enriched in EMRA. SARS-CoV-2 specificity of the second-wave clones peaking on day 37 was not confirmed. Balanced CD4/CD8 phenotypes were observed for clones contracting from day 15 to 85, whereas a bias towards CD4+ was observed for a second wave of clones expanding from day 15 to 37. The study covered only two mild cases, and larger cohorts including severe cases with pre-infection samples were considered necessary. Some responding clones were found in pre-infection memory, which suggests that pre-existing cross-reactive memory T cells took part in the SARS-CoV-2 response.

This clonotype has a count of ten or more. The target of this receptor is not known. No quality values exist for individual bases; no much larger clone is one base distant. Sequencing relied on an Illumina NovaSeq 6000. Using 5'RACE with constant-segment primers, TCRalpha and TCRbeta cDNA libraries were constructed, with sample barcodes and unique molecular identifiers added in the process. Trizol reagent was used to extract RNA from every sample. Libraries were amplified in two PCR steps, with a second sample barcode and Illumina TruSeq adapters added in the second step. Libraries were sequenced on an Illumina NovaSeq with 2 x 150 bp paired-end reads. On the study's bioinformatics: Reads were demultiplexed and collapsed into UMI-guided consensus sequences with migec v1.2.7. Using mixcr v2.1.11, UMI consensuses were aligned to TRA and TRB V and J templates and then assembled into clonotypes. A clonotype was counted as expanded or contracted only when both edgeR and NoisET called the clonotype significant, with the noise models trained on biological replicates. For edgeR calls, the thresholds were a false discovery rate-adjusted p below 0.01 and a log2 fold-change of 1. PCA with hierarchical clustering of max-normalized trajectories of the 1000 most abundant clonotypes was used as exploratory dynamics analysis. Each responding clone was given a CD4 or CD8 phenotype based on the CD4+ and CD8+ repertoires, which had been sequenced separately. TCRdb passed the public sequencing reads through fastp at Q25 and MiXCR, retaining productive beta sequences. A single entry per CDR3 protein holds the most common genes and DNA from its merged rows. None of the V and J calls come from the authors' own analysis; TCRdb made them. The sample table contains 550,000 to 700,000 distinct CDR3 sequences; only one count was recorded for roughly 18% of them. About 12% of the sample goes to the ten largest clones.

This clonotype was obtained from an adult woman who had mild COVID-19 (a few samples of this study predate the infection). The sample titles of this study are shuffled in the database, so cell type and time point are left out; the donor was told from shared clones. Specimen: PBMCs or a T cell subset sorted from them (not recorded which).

The nucleotides read TGTGCCAGCAGTTACTCGGACCCAGGGGACGCAGCCTACAATGAGCAGTTCTTC. This encodes CASSYSDPGDAAYNEQFF. The rearranged segments are TRBV6-5 and TRBJ2-1, with TRBD1 as a weak D call on 6 bases. From the germline V gene, CDR1 is MNHEY and CDR2 is SVGAGI. Trimming at the junction amounts to 0 bases on V and 2 bases on J, and the germline ends lie 17 bases apart. The CDR3 starts with the cysteine, ends with the phenylalanine, and has 18 residues. Only the CDR3 DNA is retained, 54 bases long and in frame from the first base.